Below, 21 T cell receptor beta chains from the same sample are listed, as sequenced in a study of T-cell reconstitution after alpha-beta-depleted transplantation in children. Unique molecular identifiers were used to barcode this TCRbeta library. Via MiXCR, TCRdb re-called the PCR reads, giving one row per CDR3 protein. Among about 470,000 distinct CDR3 sequences listed, roughly two fifths were seen once. This specimen was PBMCs, taken before TCRalphabeta/CD19-depleted stem cell transplant. The source of these receptors is a girl aged 2 to 10 with aplastic anemia, due to receive a stem cell transplant.

The chain carries TRBV5-1 and TRBJ2-3, with TRBD2 matching over 7 bases. The CDR3 loop spans 17 amino acids. Germline CDR1 reads SGHRS; CDR2 reads YFSETQ. J was trimmed by 4 bases and V by 0 bases; bases with no gene match: 11. Written as DNA, the CDR3 is TGCGCCAGCAGCTTGGCGGCTAGCGGCTATGGGGCAGATACGCAGTATTTT. Translating gives CASSLAASGYGADTQYF.

CDR3 sequence (DNA): TGTGCCAGCAGTCGCACTAGCGGGAGACGGGATGAGCAGTTCTTC. Translated, it gives CASSRTSGRRDEQFF. The chain couples TRBV12-3 or TRBV12-4 to TRBJ2-1; 11 nucleotides agree with TRBD2. The V gene end was trimmed by 5 bases and the J gene end by 8 bases; junction bases not matched to a gene: 8. The CDR3 consists of 15 residues.

This clonotype was seen many times. The chain has TRBV29-1 and TRBJ2-7, with 11 bases that match TRBD2. The CDR3 extends over 16 amino acids. V shed 0 bases and J 3 bases; nucleotides not matched to a gene: 7. Germline CDR1 and CDR2: SQVTM and ANQGSEA. The CDR3 protein is CSVEDPIAGGLYEQYF. The CDR3 DNA reads TGCAGCGTTGAAGATCCCATAGCGGGAGGGCTCTACGAGCAGTACTTC.

The chain joins TRBV5-6 to TRBJ2-3, with a tentative D call TRBD1 (6 bases). Trimming shortened V by 3 bases and J by 11 bases, and 19 bases separated the two germline ends. The CDR3 has 14 residues. In germline, CDR1 is SGHDT, CDR2 YYEEEE. The CDR3 coding sequence is TGTGCCAGCAGCTCAATTCGGACAGCTCAGGGGCAGTATTTT. It yields the protein CASSSIRTAQGQYF.

The chain couples TRBV29-1 to TRBJ2-7; 7 bases line up with TRBD1. Per the germline V gene, CDR1 is SQVTM and CDR2 is ANQGSEA. V shed 3 bases and J 4 bases; nucleotides not matched to a gene: 0. There are 11 residues in the CDR3. CDR3 DNA: TGCAGCGTTGAGGGACAGTACGAGCAGTACTTC. Residues: CSVEGQYEQYF.

Only one count was recorded for this clonotype. The rearrangement uses TRBV7-9 and TRBJ1-2; D is undetermined. The CDR3 runs to 16 residues. The V and J ends lost 3 bases and 4 bases respectively, with 18 bases between them. CDR1 and CDR2 (germline): SEHNR, FQNEAQ (reference sequence). As DNA, the CDR3 is TGTGCCAGCAGCTTCCACTCTGGGGTAGGATCCTATGGCTACACCTTC. Its protein product is CASSFHSGVGSYGYTF.

This rearrangement joins TRBV6-2 or TRBV6-3 to TRBJ2-5; the D gene is possibly TRBD2 (6 bases). This CDR3 spans 15 amino acids. CDR1 and CDR2 (germline): MNHEY, SVGEGT. The V end was cut by 4 bases, the J end by 5 bases, with 17 bases between. The CDR3 protein is CASSFASRERETQYF. The CDR3 DNA sequence: TGTGCCAGCAGTTTTGCTAGTCGGGAGCGGGAGACCCAGTACTTC.

The chain links TRBV20-1 to TRBJ2-5; 7 nucleotides match TRBD2. Germline V gene data show CDR1 as DFQATT and CDR2 as SNEGSKA (reference sequence). J lost 2 bases, V lost 4 bases, and 7 bases had no gene match. The CDR3 runs to 14 residues. Here the CDR3 reads CSAIGLAVQETQYF. The CDR3 DNA reads as TGCAGTGCTATCGGGCTAGCGGTACAAGAGACCCAGTACTTC.

This clonotype came up many times. The chain employs TRBV5-1 and TRBJ2-5; possibly TRBD1 or TRBD2 for D (5 bases each). With 4 bases removed from V and 4 bases from J, the gap between germline ends came to 29 bases. Germline CDR1 and CDR2: SGHRS and YFSETQ. The CDR3 consists of 19 residues. In DNA, the CDR3 is TGCGCCAGCAGCCCCCGGGGCGCCTGGGCGGCCAGAGGAGGAGAGACCCAGTACTTC. It translates to CASSPRGAWAARGGETQYF.

J is TRBJ2-1 and V is TRBV6-4; maybe TRBD2 (6 bases). Germline V gives CDR1 MRHNA, CDR2 SNTAGT. The ends were cut back, 7 bases at V and 6 bases at J, with 13 bases in the middle. This CDR3 has 13 amino acids. CDR3 in amino acids: CASITRRGNEQFF. DNA for the CDR3: TGTGCCAGCATAACGAGGAGGGGCAATGAGCAGTTCTTC.

This clonotype came up many times. This chain joins TRBV5-1 and TRBJ1-2, with D maybe TRBD1 (6 bases). The V gene's germline CDR1 is SGHRS and CDR2 YFSETQ. The CDR3 has 16 amino acids. Trimming left V 1 base short and J 6 bases short, with 19 bases between. CDR3 protein: CASSLMVQGGIDGYTF. For the CDR3, the DNA is TGCGCCAGCAGCTTGATGGTACAGGGAGGTATTGATGGCTACACCTTC. Complete variable domain (other parts from reference TRBV5-1 and TRBJ1-2): KAGVTQTPRYLIKTRGQQVTLSCSPISGHRSVSWYQQTPGQGLQFLFEYFSETQRNKGNFPGRFSGRQFSNSRSEMNVSTLELGDSALYLCASSLMVQGGIDGYTFGSGTRLTVV.

The gene calls are TRBV15 and TRBJ1-2, with 9 bases identical to TRBD1. This CDR3 contains 14 residues. V trimming: 5 bases; J trimming: 7 bases; junction bases outside the gene matches: 8. The germline V gene has CDR1 LNHNV and CDR2 YYDKDF (reference sequence). The CDR3 DNA reads as TGTGCCACCAGCCGACGGACAGGGGACATTGGCTACACCTTC. As protein: CATSRRTGDIGYTF.

This clonotype was seen just once. The chain recombines TRBV20-1 with TRBJ2-2, with 9 bases matching TRBD2. Germline-derived CDR1 and CDR2 are DFQATT and SNEGSKA (reference sequence). V lost 5 bases to trimming and J lost 5 bases; unmatched junction nucleotides: 3. CDR3 size: 13 residues. The DNA for the CDR3 is TGCAGTGCTGATACTAGCGGGACCGGGGAGCTGTTTTTT. Its translation is CSADTSGTGELFF.

The chain uses TRBV3-1 and TRBJ2-7; 8 nucleotides match TRBD2. The CDR3 extends over 15 amino acids. Germline values: CDR1 LGHDT, CDR2 YNNKEL (reference sequence). The ends lost 5 bases at V and 5 bases at J; junction bases unmatched: 11. CDR3 in amino acids: CASSYRAGVGDEQYF. CDR3 sequence (DNA): TGTGCCAGCAGCTATCGAGCGGGAGTAGGGGACGAGCAGTACTTC.

The V gene is TRBV12-2, the J gene TRBJ2-7; the D call TRBD1 from the table was never checked on the DNA. TRBV12-2 corresponds to a pseudogene. The CDR3 is 14 residues long. This CDR3 reads CASRGGQGPGEQYF. As DNA, the CDR3 is TGTGCAAGTCGCGGGGGACAGGGGCCTGGAGAGCAGTACTTC.

The rearrangement joins TRBV6-1 to TRBJ2-7; the D gene could be TRBD1 or TRBD2 (5 bases each). Deletions cut 3 bases from V and 0 bases from J, with 12 bases between. The CDR3 is 15 amino acids. Germline V lookup: CDR1 MNHNS, CDR2 SASEGT. The CDR3 is CASSDPGTVSYEQYF. The CDR3 nucleotides read TGTGCCAGCAGTGACCCCGGGACGGTCTCCTACGAGCAGTACTTC.

The genes are TRBV20-1 and TRBJ2-5, with TRBD2 matching over 9 bases. J was trimmed by 5 bases and V by 6 bases; bases with no gene match: 13. CDR3 length equals 15 residues. Germline CDR1 reads DFQATT; CDR2 reads SNEGSKA (reference sequence). The CDR3 DNA is TGCAGTGCCCCACGATTGCGGGAGGGCCAGGAGACCCAGTACTTC. It is translated as CSAPRLREGQETQYF.

This rearrangement joins TRBV20-1 to TRBJ2-6, with TRBD1 matching over 8 bases. The CDR3 totals 14 residues. The germline V gene has CDR1 DFQATT and CDR2 SNEGSKA (reference sequence). V lost 2 bases and J lost 12; bases outside the gene matches: 9. In DNA, the CDR3 is TGCAGTGCTAGACTCAGGGGGCCTCAGGGCGTCCTGACTTTC. It yields the protein CSARLRGPQGVLTF.

The J gene is TRBJ2-2, the V gene TRBV7-2; D may be TRBD1 (7 bases). CDR1 is SGHTA and CDR2 is FQGNSA in the germline V gene. The CDR3 extends over 16 amino acids. Trimming took off 5 bases at V and 0 bases at J, with 13 bases between the two ends. The CDR3 loop is CASSAGGGPNTGELFF. The CDR3, as DNA: TGTGCCAGCAGCGCCGGAGGGGGCCCGAACACCGGGGAGCTGTTTTTT.

This clonotype was counted a few times. The chain combines TRBV7-6 with TRBJ2-6; the D gene could be TRBD1 or TRBD2 (5 bases each). CDR3 size: 17 residues. Germline CDR1 reads SGHVS; CDR2 reads FNYEAQ. The V end lost 1 base, the J end lost 0 bases, and 10 bases lay between the germline ends. CDR3 loop: CASSLESGTSGANVLTF. CDR3 bases: TGTGCCAGCAGCTTAGAGTCGGGGACCTCTGGGGCCAACGTCCTGACTTTC.

This clonotype was recorded many times. The rearrangement joins TRBV20-1 to TRBJ2-7, with D tentatively TRBD2 (5 bases). CDR1 and CDR2 (germline): DFQATT, SNEGSKA (reference sequence). V was shortened by 5 bases and J by 7 bases, with 21 bases between the two germline ends. This CDR3 has 14 residues. The CDR3 here is CSAPPPGRTGEQYF. The CDR3 region has the DNA TGCAGTGCTCCTCCCCCCGGCAGGACGGGGGAGCAGTACTTC.